Listed below are T cell receptor beta chains from one sample, sequenced in a study of shared clonotypes between healthy human individuals. Sequenced by immunoSEQ multiplex PCR; TCRdb stores in-frame clones only, minus some. The data show 300,000 to 400,000 clones, with 87% seen just once and about 16% held by the top ten. The sequencing input was memory CD8+ T cells sorted from blood. These TCRs come from a young man in good health. The CDR3 runs from the conserved cysteine through the conserved F or W. D genes are given only for firm matches. Rows give clone size only sometimes, using once, few, many, or a class for an expanded clone.

CDR3 length,clone size,V gene,J gene,D gene,CDR3 protein,CDR3 DNA
13,NA,TRBV4-1,TRBJ2-1,NA,CASSRGSYNEQFF,TGCGCCAGCAGCCGGGGGTCCTACAATGAGCAGTTCTTC
13,NA,TRBV19,TRBJ1-6,TRBD1,CASSSGGASPLHF,TGTGCCAGTAGTTCAGGGGGAGCTTCACCCCTCCACTTT
14,once,TRBV5-4,TRBJ2-2,NA,CASSSPLGTGELFF,TGTGCCAGCAGTTCCCCGCTAGGGACCGGGGAGCTGTTTTTT
15,once,TRBV5-1,TRBJ2-5,NA,CASSLPPWVEETQYF,TGCGCCAGCAGCTTGCCCCCATGGGTGGAAGAGACCCAGTACTTC
13,NA,TRBV2,TRBJ2-7,TRBD2,CASSGTSSYEQYF,TGTGCCAGCAGTGGGACTAGTTCCTACGAGCAGTACTTC
15,NA,TRBV27,TRBJ1-6,NA,CASSLSGEGNSPLHF,TGTGCCAGCAGTTTATCAGGGGAGGGAAATTCACCCCTCCACTTT
15,NA,TRBV28,TRBJ1-1,TRBD1,CASSYHDREMSEAFF,TGTGCCAGCAGTTACCACGACAGGGAAATGAGTGAAGCTTTCTTT
13,NA,TRBV7-3,TRBJ1-2,NA,CASGLTGGDGYTF,TGTGCCAGCGGCTTAACCGGGGGCGATGGCTACACCTTC
17,NA,TRBV11-2,TRBJ1-2,TRBD1,CASSPGQGAPGRWGYTF,TGTGCCAGCAGCCCTGGACAGGGGGCGCCGGGTCGATGGGGCTACACCTTC
16,NA,TRBV5-1,TRBJ2-7,TRBD2,CASSLGLAGGRNEQYF,TGCGCCAGCAGCCTGGGACTAGCGGGAGGTCGGAACGAGCAGTACTTC